This T cell receptor beta chain is drawn from a study of T-cell reconstitution after alpha-beta-depleted transplantation in children. Preparation of the TCRbeta library involved a method that used unique molecular identifiers. From the PCR reads, TCRdb called clonotypes with MiXCR, one entry per CDR3 protein. The table includes around 500,000 distinct CDR3 sequences, around 12% detected once. The germline V and J ends were trimmed by 0 bases and 5 bases, with 4 bases remaining between them. The CDR3 totals 13 residues. Germline-derived CDR1 and CDR2 are SGHVS and FQNEAQ. The rearrangement joins TRBV7-8 to TRBJ1-4; the D is unclear. The clonotype was recovered from a human donor who donated a stem cell graft to a child with combined immunodeficiency. The material was PBMCs from the stem cell graft donor, obtained from the stem cell graft. This CDR3 reads CASSLARNEKLFF. DNA of the CDR3: TGTGCCAGCAGCTTAGCCCGGAATGAAAAACTGTTTTTT.